This T cell receptor (beta chain) is from a study of T cell repertoires in cytomegalovirus infection (dated by TCRdb to the late 2010s). Notes on the research overall: Recently identified HLA-C-restricted CMV epitopes, whose presentation resists viral immunomodulation, were targeted by peptide stimulations together with well-studied HLA-B-restricted epitopes. Donor HLA type was relevant to the analysis, because carriage of CMV infection together with the matching HLA type was indicated by public TCR beta signatures. Findings and caveats that apply to the study as a whole: In both this cohort and an independent cohort of approximately 350 donors, the cumulative frequency of public TCR beta family members distinguished carriers of CMV infection plus the relevant HLA type. In the ex vivo response, HLA-C-restricted CMV-specific TCR beta clonotypes were dominant, and in two of eight donors the single most frequent clonotype came from this HLA-C-restricted group.

The sequencer was an Illumina HiSeq 1500. TCRdb ran its own pipeline on the public reads, namely fastp trimming at Q25 and MiXCR clone calling, and kept in-frame beta chains. Records with the same CDR3 protein are collapsed into one entry carrying the most frequent genes and DNA. In this sample the table shows roughly 500,000 distinct CDR3 sequences, about 33% of which occur a single time. The top ten clonotypes cover 17% of the sample. The treatment or condition label here, explained by the study, means: in vitro stimulation with specific CMV peptide epitopes to enrich CMV-specific T cells. This clonotype was observed a handful of times. This receptor's antigen is unknown. The record has no base qualities; no much larger clone is one base away. Trimming takes 5 bases off V and 8 bases off J; junction bases not matched to a gene: 5. Sequences MNHEY (CDR1) and SVGEGT (CDR2) are obtained from the germline V gene. The CDR3 has 15 amino acids, counting the end cysteine and phenylalanine. The kept DNA is CDR3 alone, 45 bases in frame from the first base.

Sequencing was performed on cultured PBMCs, taken from culture after CMV antigen stimulation. This TCR was sampled from a human donor in good health (CMV status not recorded). Some clones in this sample may be carry-over from other donors' samples. The sequence links TRBV6-2 or TRBV6-3 to TRBJ2-1; 14 bases in the junction line up with TRBD2. CDR3 loop: CASSAGTSGSYEQFF. The nucleotide sequence is given as TGTGCCAGCAGTGCCGGGACTAGCGGGAGTTATGAGCAGTTCTTC.